The 4 T cell receptor beta chains below all came from one sample that was sequenced in a study of T cell responses to AZD1222 COVID-19 vaccine. Only in-frame clones appear in the TCRdb table, and some are missing; sequencing was by immunoSEQ multiplex PCR. In the table there are approximately 170,000 clones, more than 85% of which are singletons. The specimen was peripheral blood, collected on day 0 of AZD1222 vaccination. All receptors derive from an adult in good health.

The chain couples TRBV19 to TRBJ2-5, with 10 positions matching TRBD1. The V and J ends lost 3 bases and 3 bases, in that order; junction bases with no gene match: 13. CDR1 and CDR2 (germline): LNHDA, SQIVND (reference sequence). The CDR3 is made up of 18 amino acids. CDR3 sequence (DNA): TGTGCCAGTAGTATCCGGAGCTGGACAGGGGGAAAAGAAGAGACCCAGTACTTC. Translating it yields CASSIRSWTGGKEETQYF.

The chain links TRBV5-6 to TRBJ2-1; TRBD1 matches at 7 bases. Germline lookup yields CDR1 SGHDT and CDR2 YYEEEE. This CDR3 spans 13 amino acids. The junction had 5 bases not matched to a gene; V was cut back by 3 bases and J by 8 bases. CDR3 coding DNA: TGTGCCAGCAGCTACCAAGGGGGCCATGAGCAGTTCTTC. It translates to CASSYQGGHEQFF.

The genes are TRBV5-1 and TRBJ2-7; 8 bases match TRBD2. V dropped 0 bases and J dropped 6; count of bases not matched to a gene: 5. Germline V CDR1 and CDR2: SGHRS, YFSETQ. The CDR3 extends over 14 amino acids. CDR3 DNA sequence: TGCGCCAGCAGCTTGGCGGGAGGGCCCGTCGAGCAGTACTTC. Translation gives CASSLAGGPVEQYF. Full variable domain (missing parts from reference TRBV5-1 and TRBJ2-7): KAGVTQTPRYLIKTRGQQVTLSCSPISGHRSVSWYQQTPGQGLQFLFEYFSETQRNKGNFPGRFSGRQFSNSRSEMNVSTLELGDSALYLCASSLAGGPVEQYFGPGTRLTVT.

The chain uses TRBV19 and TRBJ2-4; D is ambiguous. The CDR3 is made up of 15 amino acids. CDR1 and CDR2 (germline): LNHDA, SQIVND (reference sequence). The V end lost 5 bases, the J end lost 0 bases, and 11 bases lay between the germline ends. The CDR3 reads CASSPSTPAKNIQYF. CDR3 coding DNA: TGTGCCAGTAGTCCATCGACCCCAGCCAAAAACATTCAGTACTTC.